These 17 T cell receptor beta chains were sequenced from one sample in a study of T-cell reconstitution after alpha-beta-depleted transplantation in children. TCRbeta library construction was performed incorporating unique molecular identifiers. TCRdb processed the PCR reads anew with MiXCR; each CDR3 protein has one entry. The data contain a few hundred thousand distinct CDR3 sequences, around an eighth of them singletons. The material sequenced was PBMCs from the stem cell graft donor, taken from the stem cell graft. The receptors here all came from a human donor who donated a stem cell graft to a child with combined immunodeficiency.

This clonotype was detected ten times or more. V is TRBV29-1 and J is TRBJ2-7; the match to TRBD1 covers 7 bases. The germline V gene encodes CDR1 SQVTM and CDR2 ANQGSEA. The CDR3 has 12 amino acids. V was clipped by 6 bases and J by 2 bases; unmatched bases: 4. CDR3 sequence: CSVAQGTYEQYF. The CDR3 nucleotides read TGCAGCGTGGCACAGGGGACCTACGAGCAGTACTTC.

The chain couples TRBV7-6 to TRBJ2-5, with 10 bases lining up with TRBD2. Germline CDR1 SGHVS, CDR2 FNYEAQ. CDR3 length: 20 amino acids. Trimming at V came to 5 bases and at J to 4 bases, leaving 22 bases not matched to a gene. The CDR3 DNA reads as TGTGCCAGCAGCACCAATCTAGCGGGAGTTTTTCAAATGCTAGGAGAGACCCAGTACTTC. This sequence encodes CASSTNLAGVFQMLGETQYF.

A few counts support this clonotype. The J gene is TRBJ2-3, the V gene TRBV18; D gene unclear. Trimming removed 2 bases at V and 2 bases at J, with 8 bases between. The CDR3 has 14 residues. Germline assignment: CDR1 KGHSH and CDR2 LQKENI. As DNA, the CDR3 is TGTGCCAGCTCACCAGTGAGTCTCACAGATACGCAGTATTTT. It encodes CASSPVSLTDTQYF. Full variable domain (remainder filled in from reference TRBV18 and TRBJ2-3): NAGVMQNPRHLVRRRGQEARLRCSPMKGHSHVYWYRQLPEEGLKFMVYLQKENIIDESGMPKERFSAEFPKEGPSILRIQQVVRGDSAAYFCASSPVSLTDTQYFGPGTRLTVL.

Here the CDR3 DNA reads TGCAGCGTTGAATCCTGGGACCAAGAGACCCAGTACTTC. As protein: CSVESWDQETQYF. V gene TRBV29-1 combines with J gene TRBJ2-5; D call uncertain. CDR1 and CDR2 (germline): SQVTM, ANQGSEA. Between the trimmed V and J ends, which lost 2 bases and 0 bases, there was a span of 7 bases. The CDR3 has 13 amino acids.

This clonotype was observed a few times. The genes are TRBV3-1 and TRBJ2-7; D is uncertain. The CDR3 sequence is 14 residues long. Germline V gene data show CDR1 as LGHDT and CDR2 as YNNKEL (reference sequence). V lost 0 bases and J lost 10, with 16 bases in between. In nucleotides, the CDR3 is TGTGCCAGCAGCCAAGACATGGCAGGTGATACACAGTACTTC. It translates to CASSQDMAGDTQYF.

This clonotype was recorded at least ten times. The chain recombines TRBV30 with TRBJ2-1; D is ambiguous. This CDR3 comprises 11 residues. Between the trimmed V and J ends, which lost 4 bases and 6 bases, there was a span of 7 bases. Germline assignment: CDR1 GTSNPN and CDR2 SVGIG (reference sequence). The chain's CDR3 is CAWKTFNEQFF. The CDR3 coding sequence is TGTGCCTGGAAAACCTTCAATGAGCAGTTCTTC.

This clonotype showed up many times. The V and J genes are TRBV24-1 and TRBJ2-3; D is perhaps TRBD1 or TRBD2 (5 bases each). Germline loops: CDR1 KGHDR, CDR2 SFDVKD. V lost 3 bases, J lost 5 bases, and 14 bases lay in between. The length of the CDR3 is 15 residues. The CDR3 nucleotides are TGTGCCACCAGTGATGTGGGGACGGGGATAGATACGCAGTATTTT. Translated, it gives CATSDVGTGIDTQYF.

The chain uses TRBV24-1 and TRBJ2-3, with 11 bases fitting TRBD1. Germline V gives CDR1 KGHDR, CDR2 SFDVKD. J lost 5 bases, V lost 7 bases, and 7 bases had no gene match. The CDR3 runs to 15 residues. CDR3: CATSPDRGREDTQYF. The CDR3 coding sequence is TGTGCCACCAGCCCGGACAGGGGGCGCGAAGATACGCAGTATTTT.

Only a few counts were recorded for this clonotype. The genes are TRBV6-1 and TRBJ2-7, with 7 bases aligning to TRBD2. CDR3 length: 13 amino acids. V shed 6 bases and J 3 bases; nucleotides not matched to a gene: 5. Germline V CDR1 and CDR2: MNHNS, SASEGT. CDR3 in DNA: TGTGCCAGCAGCCCCCGGGGGGACTACGAGCAGTACTTC. Amino acids: CASSPRGDYEQYF.

This clonotype has only a few counts. The chain has TRBV11-2 and TRBJ2-1; D is possibly TRBD1 (6 bases). There are 16 residues in the CDR3. The V end lost 1 base, the J end lost 4 bases, and 14 bases lay between the germline ends. The germline V gene has CDR1 SGHAT and CDR2 FQNNGV. The CDR3 DNA reads as TGTGCCAGCAGCTTAGCCGGGACACTGCGTTACAATGAGCAGTTCTTC. Amino acids: CASSLAGTLRYNEQFF.

This chain uses TRBV6-1 with TRBJ2-3; possible D gene TRBD2, 6 bases. This CDR3 has 16 amino acids. In germline, CDR1 is MNHNS, CDR2 SASEGT. The V gene lost 6 bases and the J gene lost 10 bases, with 26 bases spanning the gap. Here the CDR3 DNA reads TGTGCCAGCAGCCCTCGAGGGTCGGGGGTTCAGGGTGCGCAGTATTTT. This gives the protein CASSPRGSGVQGAQYF.

In its sample, this clonotype was seen many times. V gene TRBV25-1 combines with J gene TRBJ2-7; TRBD1 might be the D (5 bases). This CDR3 has 19 residues. The germline gives CDR1 MGHDK, CDR2 SYGVNS. The V gene lost 3 bases and the J gene lost 0 bases, with 24 bases spanning the gap. The chain's CDR3 is CASSDTVSWGPYSSYEQYF. CDR3 DNA: TGTGCCAGCAGTGACACCGTCTCCTGGGGCCCGTATAGCTCCTACGAGCAGTACTTC.

In its sample, this clonotype was seen many times. V is TRBV12-3 or TRBV12-4 and J is TRBJ2-5, with D maybe TRBD2 (6 bases). Trimming stripped 3 bases from V and 1 base from J, with 9 bases between. The CDR3 runs 14 residues. The DNA for the CDR3 is TGTGCCAGCAGTTTCGGGAGATTCCAAGAGACCCAGTACTTC. It is translated as CASSFGRFQETQYF.

The chain carries TRBV29-1 and TRBJ2-7; TRBD2 agrees at 8 bases. This CDR3 is built from 15 residues. V lost 1 base, J lost 2 bases, and 7 bases stayed unmatched. In germline, CDR1 is SQVTM, CDR2 ANQGSEA. Here the CDR3 reads CSVEVSGSYTYEQYF. CDR3 sequence (DNA): TGCAGCGTTGAAGTCAGCGGGAGTTATACCTACGAGCAGTACTTC.

The chain couples TRBV12-3 or TRBV12-4 to TRBJ1-6, with D possibly being TRBD1 (5 bases). This CDR3 has 17 amino acids. V dropped 5 bases and J dropped 2 bases, with 16 bases sitting between them. This CDR3 is CASSTPGLGTYNSPLHF. The CDR3, as DNA: TGTGCCAGCAGTACACCGGGACTGGGAACCTATAATTCACCCCTCCACTTT.

Ten or more counts support this clonotype. The V and J genes are TRBV7-9 and TRBJ2-3, with a tentative D call TRBD2 (6 bases). Trimming took 4 bases from V and 3 from J, leaving 20 bases between them. The CDR3 has 17 residues. CDR1 is SEHNR and CDR2 is FQNEAQ in the germline V gene (reference sequence). CDR3 loop: CASSSPRGGSPTDTQYF. The CDR3 DNA reads as TGTGCCAGCAGCTCACCGCGGGGCGGATCGCCGACAGATACGCAGTATTTT.

The J gene is TRBJ2-7, the V gene TRBV28; D remains unclear. The CDR3 extends over 14 amino acids. V lost 3 bases, J lost 1 base, and 10 bases lay in between. The germline V gene encodes CDR1 MDHEN and CDR2 SYDVKM. Written as DNA, the CDR3 is TGTGCCAGCAGTTTCTTTGCTGGGTCCTACGAGCAGTACTTC. This codes for CASSFFAGSYEQYF.